This T cell receptor (beta chain) was captured by sequencing in a study of blood T cells in healthy people across ages (dated by TCRdb to about 2015). At the level of the whole study: In model experiments, template switching captured roughly one uniquely barcoded TCR beta cDNA molecule for every two T cells. The study analyzed two additional independent replicas of 1 million unique cDNA reads from the same blood draw for two donors, one aged 18 to 30 and one aged 80 or older. To track age-related changes in TCR beta repertoire diversity, the study relied on deep sequencing normalized with unique cDNA molecular identifiers. Donors were grouped into four age groups: young (average roughly 15 years), middle-aged (roughly 37), aged (approximately 58) and long-lived (approximately 78). To avoid experimental bias, donors of different ages were randomly spread across the sequencing lanes. What the authors observed across the whole study: Estimates of total diversity based on one million sequenced T cells were considered lower bounds and underestimates. Because donor CMV infection status was unknown, age-related changes in expanded clonotypes were potentially confounded. Observed TCR beta diversity correlated strongly with the percentage of naive T cells measured by flow cytometry. Observed TCR beta diversity per million T cells fell roughly linearly with age, and a significant reduction was already apparent by age around 44. Conclusive comparison of naive and antigen-experienced compartments was prevented by the profiling of bulk unsorted PBMCs. Compared with the aged group, the long-lived group had more naive CD4+ T cells, fewer expanded clones and increased TCR diversity, suggesting age selection.

The library came from 5' RACE. The instrument was an Illumina HiSeq 2500. The second PCR ran for roughly 7 to 12 cycles and used a J-beta primer mix along with a sample-barcoded 5' primer. Each TCR beta cDNA molecule received a unique molecular identifier from a template-switch 5' adaptor carrying 12 random nucleotides. Each sample yielded at least 2.5 million CDR3-containing paired-end reads. First-strand cDNA synthesis was performed from all RNA using the Mint cDNA synthesis kit, with priming by a TRBC-specific oligonucleotide. After uracil-DNA glycosylase treatment, a first 18-cycle PCR used universal primers M1SS and BC2_uni_R on all cDNA. As for the original processing: For normalization, 1 million high-quality reads, each with a distinct molecular identifier, were randomly selected from each sample. Reads with shared molecular identifiers were discarded instead of being binned into consensus sequences. CDR3 identification, clonotype clustering and error correction used MiTCR with a Q25 quality threshold and the strictest error-elimination algorithm. A nonparametric unseen species model with Euler transformation was used to estimate a lower bound on total TCR beta diversity. Through fastp at Q25 and MiXCR, TCRdb rebuilt clones from the public reads, retaining in-frame beta chains. Under each unique CDR3 protein, matching rows form one entry showing the most common genes and DNA. The V and J calls, along with clone size, are taken from TCRdb and not from the paper's own processing. The sample table records roughly 640,000 distinct CDR3 sequences; approximately 30% of these occur just once. The ten largest clones add up to around a sixth of the sample.

Measured from the cysteine to the phenylalanine, the CDR3 is 15 residues long. Only the CDR3 DNA stays, 45 bases, in frame from base 1. The germline V gene (reference sequence) gives CDR1 as LGHDT and CDR2 as YNNKEL. Trimming at the junction amounts to 0 bases on V and 0 bases on J, and the germline ends lie 6 bases apart. About this clonotype: The antigen this receptor binds is unknown. No base quality values were provided; no much bigger clone lies one nucleotide off.

The roughly 42 donors, aged about 6 to 95 years, were systemically healthy Caucasian individuals from Russia. Each donor gave ten milliliters of peripheral blood, collected into EDTA-treated Vacutainer tubes. Ficoll-Paque density-gradient centrifugation was used to isolate PBMCs, with at least 6 million obtained per sample. Trizol reagent was used to extract total RNA from the PBMCs, yielding at least 5.5 micrograms per sample. For every donor, an aliquot of PBMCs went through flow cytometry to measure the percentages of naive CD45RAhigh/CD27high T cells. Input material: blood. This clonotype originated in a woman over 75 in good health. The chain joins TRBV3-1 to TRBJ1-5, with the identity of the D gene unclear. The DNA is TGTGCCAGCAGCCAAGAACCCTTTAGCAATCAGCCCCAGCATTTT. This is translated as CASSQEPFSNQPQHF. With the portions outside the CDR3 filled from the reference TRBV3-1 and TRBJ1-5 genes, the complete variable region becomes DTAVSQTPKYLVTQMGNDKSIKCEQNLGHDTMYWYKQDSKKFLKIMFSYNNKELIINETVPNRFSPKSPDKAHLNLHINSLELGDSAVYFCASSQEPFSNQPQHFGDGTRLSIL.